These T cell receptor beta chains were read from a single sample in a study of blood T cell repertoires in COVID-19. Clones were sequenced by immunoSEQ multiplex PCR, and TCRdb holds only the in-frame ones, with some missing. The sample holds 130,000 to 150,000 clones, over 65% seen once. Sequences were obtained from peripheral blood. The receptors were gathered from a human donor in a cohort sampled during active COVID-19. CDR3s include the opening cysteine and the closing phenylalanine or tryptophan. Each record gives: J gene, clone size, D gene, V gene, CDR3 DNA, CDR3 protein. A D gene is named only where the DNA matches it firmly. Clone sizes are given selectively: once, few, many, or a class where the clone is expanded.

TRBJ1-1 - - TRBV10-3 TGTGCCATCGGGGGCGGGAGCACTGAAGCTTTCTTT CAIGGGSTEAFF
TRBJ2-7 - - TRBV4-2 TGTGCCAGCAGCCAAGCTACTCACTACGAGCAGTACTTC CASSQATHYEQYF
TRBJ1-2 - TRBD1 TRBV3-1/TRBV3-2 TGTGCCAGCAGCCAAGGTTCTGCAGGGGGTTATGGCTACACCTTC CASSQGSAGGYGYTF
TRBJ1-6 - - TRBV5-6 TGTGCCAGCAGCTTGGCGGATTCACCCCTCCACTTT CASSLADSPLHF
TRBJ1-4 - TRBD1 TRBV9 TGTGCCAGCAGCGCCTGGGACAGGGGTGCTGCAACTAATGAAAAACTGTTTTTT CASSAWDRGAATNEKLFF
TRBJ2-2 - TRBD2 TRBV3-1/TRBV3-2 TGTGCCAGCAGCCTACTAGCGGGAGCGGACACCGGGGAGCTGTTTTTT CASSLLAGADTGELFF
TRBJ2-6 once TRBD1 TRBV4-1 TGCGCCAGCAGAGACAGGGGGGCCTCTGGGGCCAACGTCCTGACTTTC CASRDRGASGANVLTF
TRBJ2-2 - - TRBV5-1 TGCGCCAGCAGGTCCACATGGAACACCGGGGAGCTGTTTTTT CASRSTWNTGELFF
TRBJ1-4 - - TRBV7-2 TGTGCCAGCAGCTTAAACAGGGATGAAAAACTGTTTTTT CASSLNRDEKLFF
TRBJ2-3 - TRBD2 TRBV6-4 TGTGCCAGCAGTGAGACCGGTCAGCGGGGGGGCTGGACAGATACGCAGTATTTT CASSETGQRGGWTDTQYF
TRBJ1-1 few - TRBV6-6 TGTGCCAGCAGTCGCCAACAACACGAACAGGCTTTCTTT CASSRQQHEQAFF
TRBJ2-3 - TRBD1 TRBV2 TGTGCCAGCAGTGATACGCAGGGGGAAACAGATACGCAGTATTTT CASSDTQGETDTQYF
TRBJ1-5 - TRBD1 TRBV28 TGTGCCAGCAGTTTTGTGACAGGGCGGAATCAGCCCCAGCATTTT CASSFVTGRNQPQHF
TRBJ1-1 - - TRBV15 TGTGCCACCAGCGGACCCGACGGAGGGAACACTGAAGCTTTCTTT CATSGPDGGNTEAFF
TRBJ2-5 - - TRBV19 TGTGCCAGTAGTATTAATAGGCGGGAGACCCAGTACTTC CASSINRRETQYF
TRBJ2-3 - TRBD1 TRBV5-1 TGCGCCAGCAGCTGGACAGGGGGCACCCCAGATACGCAGTATTTT CASSWTGGTPDTQYF
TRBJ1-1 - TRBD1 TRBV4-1 TGCGCCAGCAGCCAAGATCTTAGGACAGGGGAAGCTTTCTTT CASSQDLRTGEAFF
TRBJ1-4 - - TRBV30 TGTGCCTGGAAGGCTCTGGGAGAGGAAAAACTGTTTTTT CAWKALGEEKLFF
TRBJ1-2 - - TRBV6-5 TGTGCCAGCAGTTATTCATTGACAGCTTATGGCTACACCTTC CASSYSLTAYGYTF